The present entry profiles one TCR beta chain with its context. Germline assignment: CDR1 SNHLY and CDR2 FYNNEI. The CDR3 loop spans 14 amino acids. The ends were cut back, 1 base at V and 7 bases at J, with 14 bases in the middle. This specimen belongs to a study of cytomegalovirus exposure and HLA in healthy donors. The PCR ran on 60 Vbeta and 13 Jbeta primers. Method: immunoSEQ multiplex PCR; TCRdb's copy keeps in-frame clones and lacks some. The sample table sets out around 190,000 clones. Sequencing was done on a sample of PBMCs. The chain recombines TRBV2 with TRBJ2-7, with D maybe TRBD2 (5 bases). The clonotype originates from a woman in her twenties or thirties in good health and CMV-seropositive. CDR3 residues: CASSEEWSSDEQYF. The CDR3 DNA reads TGTGCCAGCAGTGAAGAATGGAGTAGCGATGAGCAGTACTTC.